These 2 T cell receptor beta chains were all obtained from the same sample, sequenced in a study of beta chain features in type 1 diabetes (dated by TCRdb to 2017 to 2018). Library preparation used the immunoSEQ multiplex PCR assay. The entire amount of isolated RNA was reverse transcribed using the High Capacity cDNA Reverse Transcription Kit, so the sequenced TCRB transcripts were expressed ones. Drawn from immuneACCESS, this table holds only the in-frame rearrangements with V and J called that TCRdb kept. Clones are partly lost; checked studies trace under half to an unresolved V gene and leave the rest unexplained. The sample has hundreds of thousands of clones on record, 7.5% to 10% of them singletons. The leading ten clones occupy approximately 0.035% of the sample. The specimen was naive CD4+ T cells from blood. According to the study, the label for this sample's cell subset or site signals: true naive CD4+ T cells. The receptors stem from a woman under 30 in good health.

The genes are TRBV5-1 and TRBJ2-3; D perhaps matches TRBD1 (6 bases). Trimming took 4 bases from V and 0 from J, leaving 15 bases between them. Germline CDR1 SGHRS, CDR2 YFSETQ. This CDR3 has 16 amino acids. The CDR3 protein is CASSIGQTSSTDTQYF. Written as DNA, the CDR3 is TGCGCCAGCAGCATCGGACAGACCTCTAGCACAGATACGCAGTATTTT.

This clone appeared a few times. The genes are TRBV30 and TRBJ1-2; 7 nucleotides agree with TRBD1. The ends lost 3 bases at V and 8 bases at J; junction bases unmatched: 3. CDR1 GTSNPN and CDR2 SVGIG come from the germline V gene (reference sequence). The CDR3 spans 11 residues. The CDR3 is CAWRQGTGYTF. The CDR3 nucleotides are TGTGCCTGGAGACAGGGGACGGGCTACACCTTC. Full variable domain (missing parts from reference TRBV30 and TRBJ1-2): SQTIHQWPATLVQPVGSPLSLECTVEGTSNPNLYWYRQAAGRGLQLLFYSVGIGQISSEVPQNLSASRPQDRQFILSSKKLLLSDSGFYLCAWRQGTGYTFGSGTRLTVV.